The 4 T cell receptor beta chains below all came from one sample that was sequenced in a study of cytomegalovirus exposure and HLA in healthy donors (dated by TCRdb to between 2016 and 2019). The library was built by means of the immunoSEQ multiplex PCR assay. A mixture of 60 forward primers for TCR Vbeta segments and 13 reverse primers for TCR Jbeta segments was used in the multiplex PCR. In its TCRdb copy, this immuneACCESS table keeps in-frame sequences only and misses some clones. Where compared with another copy, unresolved V genes explain less than half of these, and the others have no known cause. This sample gives about 140,000 clones in total; roughly three quarters of them show up just once. The ten largest make up roughly 2.3% of the sample. Sequencing was carried out using PBMCs. These receptors were obtained from a man between 25 and 39 years old in good health and CMV-seronegative.

The rearrangement joins TRBV6-6 to TRBJ2-7; 12 bases agree with TRBD2. In germline, CDR1 is MNHNY, CDR2 SVGAGI (reference sequence). CDR3 length equals 16 residues. V was clipped by 7 bases and J by 9 bases; unmatched bases: 16. DNA for the CDR3: TGTGCCAGCACCTCAGATGCTAGCGGGAGGGCCGTTGGGCAGTACTTC. This translates into CASTSDASGRAVGQYF.

J is TRBJ2-7 and V is TRBV7-2; possible D gene TRBD2, 6 bases. Germline V gives CDR1 SGHTA, CDR2 FQGNSA. Trimming removed 5 bases at V and 1 base at J, with 18 bases between. The CDR3 runs to 16 residues. In DNA form, the CDR3 reads TGTGCCAGCAGCAAATCTACCACTAGCTCGTCCTACGAGCAGTACTTC. This encodes CASSKSTTSSSYEQYF.

This clone has a single count. The chain recombines TRBV7-2 with TRBJ1-1; possibly TRBD1 for D (5 bases). CDR1 is SGHTA and CDR2 is FQGNSA in the germline V gene. This CDR3 contains 17 residues. V was clipped by 1 base and J by 5 bases, with 20 bases between them. The DNA of the CDR3 is TGTGCCAGCAGCTTAGTTAGCGGGGCGGCAGGAGGGACTGAAGCTTTCTTT. It specifies CASSLVSGAAGGTEAFF.

V and J are TRBV5-6 and TRBJ2-5, with 12 bases lining up with TRBD2. Trimming at V came to 3 bases and at J to 4 bases, leaving 1 base not matched to a gene. The germline V gene encodes CDR1 SGHDT and CDR2 YYEEEE. The CDR3 extends over 14 amino acids. CDR3 in DNA: TGTGCCAGCAGCTCGGGACTAGCGGGAGAGACCCAGTACTTC. Its protein product is CASSSGLAGETQYF.